One and the same sample provided the 19 T cell receptor beta chains below, sequenced in a study of T-cell memory formation after mild COVID-19. TCRdb independently ran MiXCR on the 5' RACE reads; one entry per CDR3 protein. The table shows fewer than 60,000 distinct CDR3 sequences, with around 25% occurring only once. Sample: PBMCs or a T cell subset sorted from them (not recorded which). The receptors shown here come from a man in his late teens or twenties who had mild COVID-19 (a few samples of this study predate the infection). Cell type and time point are not known.

The chain joins TRBV5-1 to TRBJ2-5; D not certain. V was clipped by 5 bases and J by 2 bases, with 16 bases between them. The V gene's germline CDR1 is SGHRS and CDR2 YFSETQ. There are 15 residues in the CDR3. This chain's CDR3 is CASRLRSYPQETQYF. For the CDR3, the DNA is TGCGCCAGCAGGCTGAGGAGCTACCCACAAGAGACCCAGTACTTC.

This clonotype was seen only a few times. The rearrangement links TRBV6-1 to TRBJ2-7, with D tentatively TRBD1 or TRBD2 (5 bases each). The CDR3 consists of 15 residues. Trimming stripped 0 bases from V and 3 bases from J, with 12 bases between. Germline CDR1 is MNHNS and CDR2 is SASEGT. The CDR3 region is CASSEAGSGLYEQYF. CDR3 in DNA: TGTGCCAGCAGTGAAGCAGGATCGGGGCTCTACGAGCAGTACTTC.

This clonotype has just a few counts. The rearrangement links TRBV25-1 to TRBJ2-2; D gene unclear. The germline V gene has CDR1 MGHDK and CDR2 SYGVNS. Trimming removed 8 bases at V and 5 bases at J, with 6 bases between. The CDR3 has 11 amino acids. CDR3: CASARTGELFF. Written as DNA, the CDR3 is TGTGCCAGCGCTCGGACCGGGGAGCTGTTTTTT.

The V gene is TRBV10-3, the J gene TRBJ2-2; TRBD2 aligns across 7 bases. The CDR3 is 13 amino acids. Trimming took 11 bases from V and 5 from J; bases not matched to a gene: 8. Per germline, CDR1 ENHRY and CDR2 SYGVKD. The CDR3 region has the DNA TGTGCCGCAGGGAGGGAAGGAACCGGGGAGCTGTTTTTT. Translated: CAAGREGTGELFF.

V gene TRBV25-1 combines with J gene TRBJ2-5; 8 bases fit TRBD2. V lost 2 bases, J lost 3 bases, and 11 bases stayed unmatched. This CDR3 region has 17 residues. In germline, CDR1 is MGHDK, CDR2 SYGVNS. The CDR3 region has the DNA TGTGCCAGCAGTGAAGTACCGGGACGGGGGGGAGAAGAGACCCAGTACTTC. It is translated as CASSEVPGRGGEETQYF.

The chain carries TRBV6-5 and TRBJ1-2, with 8 nucleotides matching TRBD1. The V segment lost 4 bases and the J segment 5 bases; nucleotides outside the gene matches: 9. This CDR3 spans 15 amino acids. Germline loops: CDR1 MNHEY, CDR2 SVGAGI. The CDR3 sequence is CASSLDRVRSYGYTF. The CDR3, as DNA: TGTGCCAGCAGTTTGGACAGGGTGAGAAGTTATGGCTACACCTTC.

The V call is TRBV6-2 or TRBV6-3, the J call TRBJ2-5, with 12 nucleotides matching TRBD2. This CDR3 comprises 15 residues. With 7 bases clipped from V and 2 bases from J, the junction kept 5 bases outside the gene matches. The germline V gene has CDR1 MNHEY and CDR2 SVGEGT. The chain's CDR3 is CASTPGLAGQETQYF. CDR3 DNA: TGTGCCAGCACCCCAGGACTAGCGGGGCAAGAGACCCAGTACTTC.

This clonotype was seen only a few times. Written as DNA, the CDR3 is TGTGCCAGCAGCTTGGAACAGGGAGTGGGGGAGCTGTTTTTT. This gives the protein CASSLEQGVGELFF. This chain links TRBV7-6 with TRBJ2-2; D is possibly TRBD1 (6 bases). Germline V gives CDR1 SGHVS, CDR2 FNYEAQ. The CDR3 totals 14 residues. Deletions cut 3 bases from V and 8 bases from J, with 13 bases between.

This clonotype was detected a few times. This sequence joins TRBV12-3 or TRBV12-4 and TRBJ1-2; no firm D call. The V gene lost 7 bases and the J gene lost 4 bases, with 25 bases spanning the gap. This CDR3 is built from 17 residues. This chain's CDR3 is CASTPTTGPEKFYGYTF. The CDR3 DNA follows: TGTGCCAGCACTCCGACAACGGGCCCCGAGAAGTTCTATGGCTACACCTTC.

This clonotype was observed a few times. The rearrangement joins TRBV6-4 to TRBJ2-3; D possibly corresponds to TRBD2 (6 bases). The V gene's germline CDR1 is MRHNA and CDR2 SNTAGT. Trimming took 3 bases from V and 3 from J, leaving 13 bases between them. The CDR3 has 15 residues. The CDR3 protein is CASSEGLKGTDTQYF. The CDR3 region has the DNA TGTGCCAGCAGTGAAGGACTAAAGGGGACAGATACGCAGTATTTT.

The sample holds a few counts of this clonotype. The J gene is TRBJ2-3, the V gene TRBV5-1, with D uncertain. The CDR3 has 14 amino acids. Per the germline V gene, CDR1 is SGHRS and CDR2 is YFSETQ. The V end was cut by 4 bases, the J end by 4 bases, with 13 bases between. CDR3 DNA sequence: TGCGCCAGCAGCCCGTCCCAGTCAGCAGATACGCAGTATTTT. Its protein product is CASSPSQSADTQYF.

This chain links TRBV7-9 with TRBJ1-1; D not certain. The CDR3 is made up of 13 amino acids. V gave up 0 bases and J gave up 8 bases, with 10 bases separating them. The germline gives CDR1 SEHNR, CDR2 FQNEAQ (reference sequence). The CDR3 is CASSLAPFQEAFF. CDR3 in DNA: TGTGCCAGCAGCTTAGCGCCTTTTCAAGAAGCTTTCTTT.

The rearrangement joins TRBV10-3 to TRBJ2-7, with 8 bases fitting TRBD2. The CDR3 sequence is 14 residues long. Germline CDR1 and CDR2: ENHRY and SYGVKD. The J segment lost 5 bases and the V segment lost 10 bases, leaving 13 bases of the junction unmatched. CDR3 sequence: CASASGTSFHEQYF. CDR3 coding DNA: TGTGCCAGTGCGAGCGGGACTAGTTTCCACGAGCAGTACTTC.

V gene TRBV28 combines with J gene TRBJ2-2; D remains unclear. Germline values: CDR1 MDHEN, CDR2 SYDVKM. There are 15 residues in the CDR3. Trimming stripped 1 base from V and 5 bases from J, with 11 bases between. CDR3 DNA: TGTGCCAGCAGTTTATCTGGGTTAAATACCGGGGAGCTGTTTTTT. This translates into CASSLSGLNTGELFF.

This clonotype was observed a handful of times. J is TRBJ2-3 and V is TRBV9, with D hard to call. The CDR3 totals 12 residues. Germline V gives CDR1 SGDLS, CDR2 YYNGEE. V lost 3 bases and J 2 bases, leaving 4 bases between the germline ends. Written as DNA, the CDR3 is TGTGCCAGCAGCGGAGACACAGATACGCAGTATTTT. This gives the protein CASSGDTDTQYF.

The chain has TRBV12-5 and TRBJ2-3, with 7 bases identical to TRBD1. CDR3 length: 15 amino acids. The germline V gene encodes CDR1 LGHNT and CDR2 FRNRAP. V gave up 1 base and J gave up 3 bases; unmatched junction bases: 4. In nucleotides, the CDR3 is TGTGCTAGTGGTTTGGGACAGGGTAGAACAGATACGCAGTATTTT. Its translation: CASGLGQGRTDTQYF.

This chain joins TRBV20-1 and TRBJ2-6, with a tentative D call TRBD1 (5 bases). The CDR3 has 15 residues. Germline lookup yields CDR1 DFQATT and CDR2 SNEGSKA (reference sequence). The germline V and J ends were trimmed by 2 bases and 2 bases, with 10 bases remaining between them. The CDR3: CSARPGLAGANVLTF. The CDR3 DNA reads as TGCAGTGCTAGACCAGGGCTCGCTGGGGCCAACGTCCTGACTTTC.

This clonotype has just one count. The junction departs from the called germline gene at one end, perhaps through a read error. The rearrangement uses TRBV20-1 and TRBJ2-1; no firm D call. The CDR3 loop spans 12 amino acids. Germline CDR1 and CDR2: DFQATT and SNEGSKA (reference sequence). In nucleotides, the CDR3 is TGCAGAGCTACAAGGACGTTGGATAAGCAGTTCTTC. Translated: CRATRTLDKQFF.

This clonotype appeared a few times. This sequence joins TRBV7-9 and TRBJ1-1, with a tentative D call TRBD1 (6 bases). V shed 5 bases and J shed 6 bases, with 19 bases lying between them. The length of the CDR3 is 15 residues. The germline V gene has CDR1 SEHNR and CDR2 FQNEAQ (reference sequence). The DNA for the CDR3 is TGTGCCAGCAGCAAAGGGGAACAGGGCCGCCCTGAAGCTTTCTTT. Translation: CASSKGEQGRPEAFF.